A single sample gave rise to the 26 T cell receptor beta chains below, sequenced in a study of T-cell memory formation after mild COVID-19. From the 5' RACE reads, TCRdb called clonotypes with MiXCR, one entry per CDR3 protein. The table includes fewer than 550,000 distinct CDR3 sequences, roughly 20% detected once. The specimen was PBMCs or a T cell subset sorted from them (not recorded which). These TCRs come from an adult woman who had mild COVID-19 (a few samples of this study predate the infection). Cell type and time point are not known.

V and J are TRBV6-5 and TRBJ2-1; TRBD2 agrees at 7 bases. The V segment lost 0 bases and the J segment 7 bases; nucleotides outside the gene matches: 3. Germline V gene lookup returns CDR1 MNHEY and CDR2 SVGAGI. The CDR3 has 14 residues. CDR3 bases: TGTGCCAGCAGTTACTCCCGGACTAGTAATGAGCAGTTCTTC. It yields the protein CASSYSRTSNEQFF.

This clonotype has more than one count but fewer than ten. CDR3 sequence: CASSYAVNTEAFF. As DNA, the CDR3 is TGTGCCAGCAGCTACGCCGTGAACACTGAAGCTTTCTTT. The chain couples TRBV5-5 to TRBJ1-1, with D unclear. Looked up from germline, CDR1 is SGHKS and CDR2 is YYEKEE (reference sequence). The CDR3 has 13 residues. Trimming shortened V by 3 bases and J by 0 bases, and 6 bases separated the two germline ends.

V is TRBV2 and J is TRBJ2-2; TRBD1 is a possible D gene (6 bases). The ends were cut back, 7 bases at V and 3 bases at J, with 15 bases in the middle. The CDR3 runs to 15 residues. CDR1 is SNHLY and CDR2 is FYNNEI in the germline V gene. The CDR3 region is CASIQSQGYTGELFF. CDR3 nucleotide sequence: TGTGCCAGCATTCAGTCGCAGGGGTACACCGGGGAGCTGTTTTTT.

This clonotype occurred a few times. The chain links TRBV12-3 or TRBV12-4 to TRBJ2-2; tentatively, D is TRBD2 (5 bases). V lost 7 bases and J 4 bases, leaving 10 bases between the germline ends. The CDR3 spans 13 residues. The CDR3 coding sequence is TGTGCCAGCATCGGCGAGGGCACCGGGGAGCTGTTTTTT. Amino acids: CASIGEGTGELFF.

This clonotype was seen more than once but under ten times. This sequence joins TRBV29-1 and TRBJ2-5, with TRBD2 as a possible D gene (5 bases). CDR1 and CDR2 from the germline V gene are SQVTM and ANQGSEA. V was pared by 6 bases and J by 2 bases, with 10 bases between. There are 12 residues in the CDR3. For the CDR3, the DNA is TGCAGCGTGTACCGGGGTCAAGAGACCCAGTACTTC. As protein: CSVYRGQETQYF.

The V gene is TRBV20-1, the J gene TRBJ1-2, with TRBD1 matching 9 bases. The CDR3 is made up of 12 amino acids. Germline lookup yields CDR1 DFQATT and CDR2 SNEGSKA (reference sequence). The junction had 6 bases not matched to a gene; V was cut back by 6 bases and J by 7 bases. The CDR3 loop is CSAPDRGIGYTF. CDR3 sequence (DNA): TGCAGTGCCCCTGACAGGGGGATTGGCTACACCTTC.

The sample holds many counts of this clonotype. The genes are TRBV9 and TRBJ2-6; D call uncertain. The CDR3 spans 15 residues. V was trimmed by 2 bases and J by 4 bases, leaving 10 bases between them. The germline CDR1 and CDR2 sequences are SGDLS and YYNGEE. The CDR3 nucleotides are TGTGCCAGCAGCGTTCTAGGGCACGGGGCCAACGTCCTGACTTTC. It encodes CASSVLGHGANVLTF.

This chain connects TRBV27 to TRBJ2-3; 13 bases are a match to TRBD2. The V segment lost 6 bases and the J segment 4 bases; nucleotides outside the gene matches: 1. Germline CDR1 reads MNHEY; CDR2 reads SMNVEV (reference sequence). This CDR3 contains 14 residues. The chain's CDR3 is CASRLAGGSDTQYF. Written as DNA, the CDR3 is TGTGCCAGCAGACTAGCGGGGGGGTCAGATACGCAGTATTTT.

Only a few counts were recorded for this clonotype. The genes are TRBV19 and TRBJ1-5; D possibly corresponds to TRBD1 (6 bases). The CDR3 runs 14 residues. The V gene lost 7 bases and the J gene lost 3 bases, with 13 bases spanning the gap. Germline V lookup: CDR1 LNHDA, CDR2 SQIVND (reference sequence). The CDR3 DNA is TGTGCCAGTAATACAGGGACCCTCAATCAGCCCCAGCATTTT. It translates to CASNTGTLNQPQHF.

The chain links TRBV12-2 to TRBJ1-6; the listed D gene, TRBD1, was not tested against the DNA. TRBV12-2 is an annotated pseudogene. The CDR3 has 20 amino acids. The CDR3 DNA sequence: TGTGCAAGTCGCTTAGCGCCGTCACCGAACAGGGGCCGTGCTTGTTCACCCCTCCACTTT. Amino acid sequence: CASRLAPSPNRGRACSPLHF.

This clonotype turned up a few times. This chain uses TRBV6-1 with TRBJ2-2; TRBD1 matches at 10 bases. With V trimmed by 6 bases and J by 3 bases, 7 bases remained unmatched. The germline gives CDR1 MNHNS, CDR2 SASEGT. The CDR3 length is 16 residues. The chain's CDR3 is CASRSPGTGDTGELFF. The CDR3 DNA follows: TGTGCCAGCAGATCACCCGGGACAGGGGACACCGGGGAGCTGTTTTTT.

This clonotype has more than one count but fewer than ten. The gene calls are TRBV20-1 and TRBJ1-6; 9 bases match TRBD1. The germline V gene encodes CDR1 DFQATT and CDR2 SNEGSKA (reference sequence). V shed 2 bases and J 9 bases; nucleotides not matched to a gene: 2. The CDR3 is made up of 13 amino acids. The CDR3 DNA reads TGCAGTGCTAGACCGGACAGGGGTTCACCCCTCCACTTT. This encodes CSARPDRGSPLHF.

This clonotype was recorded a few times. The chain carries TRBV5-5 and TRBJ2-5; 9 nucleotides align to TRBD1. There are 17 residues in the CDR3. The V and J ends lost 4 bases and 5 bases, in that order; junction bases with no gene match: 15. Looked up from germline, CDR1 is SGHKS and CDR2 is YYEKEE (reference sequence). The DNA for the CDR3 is TGTGCCAGCAGCCCAAACCCCGGGACAGGGATAAGGGAGACCCAGTACTTC. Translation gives CASSPNPGTGIRETQYF.

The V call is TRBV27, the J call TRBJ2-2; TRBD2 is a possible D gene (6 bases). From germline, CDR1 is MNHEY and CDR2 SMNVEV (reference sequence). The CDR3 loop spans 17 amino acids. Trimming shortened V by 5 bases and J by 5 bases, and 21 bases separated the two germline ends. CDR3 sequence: CASSPSTGPGGTGELFF. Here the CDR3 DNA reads TGTGCCAGCAGTCCCTCTACAGGCCCCGGGGGAACCGGGGAGCTGTTTTTT.

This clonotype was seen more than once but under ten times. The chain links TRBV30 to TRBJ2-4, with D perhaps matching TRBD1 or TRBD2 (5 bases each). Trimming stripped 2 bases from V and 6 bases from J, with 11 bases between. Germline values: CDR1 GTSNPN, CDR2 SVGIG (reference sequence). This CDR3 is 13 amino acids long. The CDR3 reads CAWSFGTRNIQYF. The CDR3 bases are TGTGCCTGGAGTTTCGGGACCCGAAACATTCAGTACTTC.

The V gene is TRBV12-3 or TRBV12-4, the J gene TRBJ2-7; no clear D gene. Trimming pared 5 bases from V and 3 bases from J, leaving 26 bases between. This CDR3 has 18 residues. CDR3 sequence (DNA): TGTGCCAGCAGTCACACTGTGGTCTGGAGCGCCCGAGACTACGAGCAGTACTTC. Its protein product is CASSHTVVWSARDYEQYF.

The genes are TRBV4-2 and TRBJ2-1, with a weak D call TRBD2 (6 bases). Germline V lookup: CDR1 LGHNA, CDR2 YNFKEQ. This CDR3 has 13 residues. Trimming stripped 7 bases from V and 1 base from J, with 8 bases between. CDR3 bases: TGTGCCAGCACGGAGGGGTCCTACAATGAGCAGTTCTTC. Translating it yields CASTEGSYNEQFF.

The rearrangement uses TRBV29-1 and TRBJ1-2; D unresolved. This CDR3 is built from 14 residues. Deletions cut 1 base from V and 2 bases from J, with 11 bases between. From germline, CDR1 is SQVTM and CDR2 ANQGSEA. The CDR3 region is CSVEGGAENYGYTF. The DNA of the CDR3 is TGCAGCGTTGAAGGGGGAGCCGAAAACTATGGCTACACCTTC.

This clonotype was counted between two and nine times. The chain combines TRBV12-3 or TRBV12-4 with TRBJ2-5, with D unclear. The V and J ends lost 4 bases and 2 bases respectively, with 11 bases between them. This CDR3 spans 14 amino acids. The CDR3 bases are TGTGCCAGCAGTTCCATCGCCGGACAAGAGACCCAGTACTTC. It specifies CASSSIAGQETQYF.

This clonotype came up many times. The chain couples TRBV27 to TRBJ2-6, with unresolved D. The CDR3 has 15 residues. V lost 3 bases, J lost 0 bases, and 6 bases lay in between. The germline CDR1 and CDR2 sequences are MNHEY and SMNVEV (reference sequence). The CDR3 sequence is CASSFGYSGANVLTF. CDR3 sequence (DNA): TGTGCCAGCAGTTTCGGATACTCTGGGGCCAACGTCCTGACTTTC.

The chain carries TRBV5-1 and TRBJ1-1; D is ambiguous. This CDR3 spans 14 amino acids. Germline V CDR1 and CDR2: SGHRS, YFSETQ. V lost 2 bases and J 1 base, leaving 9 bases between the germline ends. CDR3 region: CASSFGPQNTEAFF. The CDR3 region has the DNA TGCGCCAGCAGCTTCGGACCTCAGAACACTGAAGCTTTCTTT. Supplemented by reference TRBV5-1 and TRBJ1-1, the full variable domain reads KAGVTQTPRYLIKTRGQQVTLSCSPISGHRSVSWYQQTPGQGLQFLFEYFSETQRNKGNFPGRFSGRQFSNSRSEMNVSTLELGDSALYLCASSFGPQNTEAFFGQGTRLTVV.

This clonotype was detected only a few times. CDR3 sequence: CASSFDNSPLHF. CDR3 nucleotides: TGTGCCAGCAGCTTCGATAATTCACCCCTCCACTTT. V is TRBV7-9 and J is TRBJ1-6; the D is unclear. Trimming shortened V by 3 bases and J by 5 bases, and 2 bases separated the two germline ends. Germline V lookup: CDR1 SEHNR, CDR2 FQNEAQ (reference sequence). CDR3 size: 12 residues. Supplemented by reference TRBV7-9 and TRBJ1-6, the full variable domain reads DTGVSQNPRHKITKRGQNVTFRCDPISEHNRLYWYRQTLGQGPEFLTYFQNEAQLEKSRLLSDRFSAERPKGSFSTLEIQRTEQGDSAMYLCASSFDNSPLHFGNGTRLTVT.

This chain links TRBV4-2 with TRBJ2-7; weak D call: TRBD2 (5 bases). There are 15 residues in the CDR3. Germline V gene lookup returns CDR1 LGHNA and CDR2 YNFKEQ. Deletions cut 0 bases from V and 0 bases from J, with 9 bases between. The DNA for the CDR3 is TGTGCCAGCAGCCAAGAGGAGGATAGCTCCTACGAGCAGTACTTC. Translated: CASSQEEDSSYEQYF.

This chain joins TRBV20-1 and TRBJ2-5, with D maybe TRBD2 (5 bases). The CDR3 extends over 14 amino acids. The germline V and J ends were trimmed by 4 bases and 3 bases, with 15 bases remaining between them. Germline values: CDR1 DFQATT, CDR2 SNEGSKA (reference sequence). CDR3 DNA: TGCAGTGCTATGATAGGATTCGGGAAAGAGACCCAGTACTTC. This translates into CSAMIGFGKETQYF.

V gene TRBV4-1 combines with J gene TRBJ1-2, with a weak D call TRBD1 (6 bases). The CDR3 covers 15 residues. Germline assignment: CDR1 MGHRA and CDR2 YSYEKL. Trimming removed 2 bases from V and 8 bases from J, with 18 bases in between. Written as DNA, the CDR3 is TGCGCCAGCAGCCAACCCCTACAGGGAGTGGGAGGCTACACCTTC. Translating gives CASSQPLQGVGGYTF.

The DNA of the CDR3 is TGTGCCAGCTCAAAGGACAGGGGTTACGAGCAGTACTTC. It is translated as CASSKDRGYEQYF. The genes are TRBV18 and TRBJ2-7; the match to TRBD1 covers 9 bases. The CDR3 spans 13 residues. The germline gives CDR1 KGHSH, CDR2 LQKENI. V lost 5 bases and J lost 4; bases outside the gene matches: 3. Combining the CDR3 with reference TRBV18 and TRBJ2-7 gives the whole variable domain NAGVMQNPRHLVRRRGQEARLRCSPMKGHSHVYWYRQLPEEGLKFMVYLQKENIIDESGMPKERFSAEFPKEGPSILRIQQVVRGDSAAYFCASSKDRGYEQYFGPGTRLTVT.